This is a list of T cell receptor beta chains from one sample in a study of cytotoxic CD8 clonotypes in ibrutinib-treated CLL. The data were produced by immunoSEQ multiplex PCR, yet TCRdb's version contains in-frame clones alone and is incomplete. The sample comprises roughly 250,000 clones, under 80% of which are singletons, and less than 20% rests with the top ten. The sequencing used PBMCs, collected after 24 months of ibrutinib treatment. Receptors originate from a human donor with chronic lymphocytic leukemia. CDR3s include the opening cysteine and the closing phenylalanine or tryptophan. The D gene is left open where the match is weak. Size is stated for part of the rows, as once, few or many counts, or as a class when the clone is expanded.

cdr3_length: 11
j_call: TRBJ1-2
d_call: -
clone_size: -
v_call: TRBV6-1
cdr3_aa: CASEDRGGYTF
cdr3_nt: TGTGCCAGCGAGGATCGGGGTGGCTACACCTTC

cdr3_length: 13
j_call: TRBJ1-3
d_call: -
clone_size: few
v_call: TRBV9
cdr3_aa: CASSPQQGFTIYF
cdr3_nt: TGTGCCAGCAGCCCGCAACAGGGATTCACCATATATTTT

cdr3_length: 15
j_call: TRBJ1-4
d_call: TRBD1
clone_size: -
v_call: TRBV29-1
cdr3_aa: CSASTGGITNEKLFF
cdr3_nt: TGCAGCGCCTCGACAGGGGGCATCACTAATGAAAAACTGTTTTTT

cdr3_length: 17
j_call: TRBJ2-7
d_call: -
clone_size: -
v_call: TRBV5-1
cdr3_aa: CASSLGTRQPPSYEQYF
cdr3_nt: TGCGCCAGCAGCTTGGGAACACGACAGCCACCCTCCTACGAGCAGTACTTC

cdr3_length: 16
j_call: TRBJ1-3
d_call: -
clone_size: -
v_call: TRBV28
cdr3_aa: CASSFDGTYSGNTIYF
cdr3_nt: TGTGCCAGCAGTTTTGATGGTACCTACTCTGGAAACACCATATATTTT

cdr3_length: 15
j_call: TRBJ1-2
d_call: TRBD1
clone_size: -
v_call: TRBV2
cdr3_aa: CASSSAVGQGSGYTF
cdr3_nt: TGTGCCAGCAGTTCAGCGGTGGGACAGGGCTCTGGCTACACCTTC

cdr3_length: 14
j_call: TRBJ2-3
d_call: -
clone_size: -
v_call: TRBV28
cdr3_aa: CASNRPTGTDTQYF
cdr3_nt: TGTGCCAGCAACCGACCAACAGGGACAGATACGCAGTATTTT

cdr3_length: 14
j_call: TRBJ2-3
d_call: -
clone_size: -
v_call: TRBV5-1
cdr3_aa: CASSLGISTDTQYF
cdr3_nt: TGCGCCAGCAGCTTGGGGATCAGCACAGATACGCAGTATTTT

cdr3_length: 18
j_call: TRBJ1-5
d_call: TRBD1
clone_size: -
v_call: TRBV7-3
cdr3_aa: CASSLPVQGAVRDQPQHF
cdr3_nt: TGTGCCAGCAGCTTACCGGTACAGGGGGCCGTTCGTGATCAGCCCCAGCATTTT

cdr3_length: 12
j_call: TRBJ1-2
d_call: -
clone_size: -
v_call: TRBV30
cdr3_aa: CAWSVERMGYTF
cdr3_nt: TGTGCCTGGAGTGTCGAACGGATGGGCTACACCTTC

cdr3_length: 17
j_call: TRBJ2-6
d_call: -
clone_size: -
v_call: TRBV5-1
cdr3_aa: CASSPGVYTSGANVLTF
cdr3_nt: TGCGCCAGCAGCCCGGGGGTGTACACCTCTGGGGCCAACGTCCTGACTTTC

cdr3_length: 14
j_call: TRBJ1-2
d_call: -
clone_size: -
v_call: TRBV6-5
cdr3_aa: CASSEEYVDYGYTF
cdr3_nt: TGTGCCAGCAGTGAAGAGTACGTGGACTATGGCTACACCTTC

cdr3_length: 14
j_call: TRBJ2-2
d_call: -
clone_size: -
v_call: TRBV13
cdr3_aa: CASSLGEVTGELFF
cdr3_nt: TGTGCCAGCAGCTTAGGGGAGGTGACCGGGGAGCTGTTTTTT

cdr3_length: 15
j_call: TRBJ1-5
d_call: TRBD1
clone_size: -
v_call: TRBV2
cdr3_aa: CASSETGVVGQPQHF
cdr3_nt: TGTGCCAGCAGCGAGACAGGGGTTGTCGGTCAGCCCCAGCATTTT

cdr3_length: 14
j_call: TRBJ2-7
d_call: TRBD2
clone_size: -
v_call: TRBV29-1
cdr3_aa: CSVYGTSGSYEQYF
cdr3_nt: TGCAGCGTATATGGGACTAGCGGTTCCTACGAGCAGTACTTC

cdr3_length: 13
j_call: TRBJ1-1
d_call: -
clone_size: -
v_call: TRBV5-1
cdr3_aa: CASSLVYSNEAFF
cdr3_nt: TGCGCCAGCAGCTTGGTGTACAGCAACGAAGCTTTCTTT

cdr3_length: 15
j_call: TRBJ2-7
d_call: -
clone_size: few
v_call: TRBV16
cdr3_aa: CASSQGQGRSYEQYF
cdr3_nt: TGTGCCAGCAGCCAAGGGCAGGGTCGCTCCTACGAGCAGTACTTC

cdr3_length: 13
j_call: TRBJ2-7
d_call: -
clone_size: -
v_call: TRBV7-9
cdr3_aa: CASSLFPYYEQYF
cdr3_nt: TGTGCCAGCAGCTTATTTCCGTACTACGAGCAGTACTTC

cdr3_length: 13
j_call: TRBJ1-2
d_call: -
clone_size: -
v_call: TRBV19
cdr3_aa: CASSPRAGYGYTF
cdr3_nt: TGTGCCAGTAGTCCTCGGGCAGGCTATGGCTACACCTTC

cdr3_length: 17
j_call: TRBJ2-2
d_call: TRBD1
clone_size: -
v_call: TRBV2
cdr3_aa: CASSEGTGLLDTGELFF
cdr3_nt: TGTGCCAGCAGCGAAGGGACAGGGCTTTTGGACACCGGGGAGCTGTTTTTT

cdr3_length: 14
j_call: TRBJ1-4
d_call: TRBD1
clone_size: -
v_call: TRBV5-1
cdr3_aa: CASSLRQGGEKLFF
cdr3_nt: TGCGCCAGCAGCTTGAGGCAGGGGGGAGAAAAACTGTTTTTT

cdr3_length: 15
j_call: TRBJ2-1
d_call: -
clone_size: -
v_call: TRBV15
cdr3_aa: CATSREGKISNEQFF
cdr3_nt: TGTGCCACCAGCAGAGAAGGGAAGATTAGCAATGAGCAGTTCTTC

cdr3_length: 16
j_call: TRBJ2-1
d_call: -
clone_size: -
v_call: TRBV27
cdr3_aa: CASSFARPRGGDEQFF
cdr3_nt: TGTGCCAGCAGTTTTGCCCGGCCTAGGGGGGGCGATGAGCAGTTCTTC

cdr3_length: 13
j_call: TRBJ2-1
d_call: TRBD2
clone_size: -
v_call: TRBV28
cdr3_aa: CASSQAGAGEQFF
cdr3_nt: TGTGCCAGCAGTCAAGCGGGAGCGGGGGAGCAGTTCTTC

cdr3_length: 13
j_call: TRBJ2-6
d_call: -
clone_size: -
v_call: TRBV5-1
cdr3_aa: CASSLVPADVLTF
cdr3_nt: TGCGCCAGCAGCTTAGTCCCTGCCGACGTCCTGACTTTC

cdr3_length: 16
j_call: TRBJ2-7
d_call: TRBD2
clone_size: -
v_call: TRBV10-3
cdr3_aa: CAITSTVLAGVYEQYF
cdr3_nt: TGTGCCATCACCTCCACGGTCCTAGCGGGAGTTTACGAGCAGTACTTC

cdr3_length: 16
j_call: TRBJ2-1
d_call: TRBD1
clone_size: once
v_call: TRBV5-6
cdr3_aa: CASSLPGTGLGNEQFF
cdr3_nt: TGTGCCAGCAGCTTGCCCGGGACAGGGTTGGGCAATGAGCAGTTCTTC

cdr3_length: 15
j_call: TRBJ1-1
d_call: -
clone_size: once
v_call: TRBV19
cdr3_aa: CASSMGSGGLAGAFF
cdr3_nt: TGTGCCAGTAGTATGGGCTCGGGGGGGTTGGCCGGAGCTTTCTTT

cdr3_length: 16
j_call: TRBJ2-6
d_call: -
clone_size: few
v_call: TRBV2
cdr3_aa: CASSEDLASGANVLTF
cdr3_nt: TGTGCCAGCAGTGAAGATTTGGCCTCTGGGGCCAACGTCCTGACTTTC

cdr3_length: 14
j_call: TRBJ1-3
d_call: -
clone_size: -
v_call: TRBV5-1
cdr3_aa: CASSLATTGNTIYF
cdr3_nt: TGCGCCAGCAGCTTGGCTACTACCGGAAACACCATATATTTT

cdr3_length: 17
j_call: TRBJ2-1
d_call: TRBD2
clone_size: -
v_call: TRBV28
cdr3_aa: CASSLFIIRREAFLQFF
cdr3_nt: TGTGCCAGCAGTTTATTTATAATTCGGCGGGAGGCCTTTCTGCAGTTCTTC